Here is one T cell receptor (beta chain) with its context. The target antigen is unknown. Primers: 60 Vbeta forward and 13 Jbeta reverse. TCRdb's table, derived via immunoSEQ multiplex PCR, lists solely in-frame clones and lacks some. The sample lists hundreds of thousands of clones; around 83% were seen once. These data are taken from a study of cytomegalovirus exposure and HLA in healthy donors. Findings and limits, study-wide: Associated with HLA alleles at 0.05 false discovery rate in a later analysis were some 18,000 TCR beta sequences. Later analysis demonstrated an association between a missense DCLRE1C variant and TCR beta V- and J-gene trimming. Per a later analysis, HLA-associated TCR beta chains showed more clonal expansion than other, equally common TCR beta chains. A prior analysis recorded that most TCR beta V segments were productive about 87% or about 30% of the time.

The origin of this receptor is a girl aged 5-17 years in good health and CMV-seronegative. The material sequenced was PBMCs.

The CDR3 here is CASSIFRRGTMNTEAFF. CDR3 DNA: TGTGCCAGTAGTATATTCCGGCGGGGGACCATGAACACTGAAGCTTTCTTT. The V and J genes are TRBV19 and TRBJ1-1; D perhaps matches TRBD1 (5 bases). This CDR3 has 17 amino acids. V lost 2 bases and J 0 bases, leaving 16 bases between the germline ends. The germline CDR1 and CDR2 sequences are LNHDA and SQIVND (reference sequence).